Below, 5 T cell receptor beta chains from the same sample are listed, as sequenced in a study of control samples from healthy donors and cancer patients. Generated by immunoSEQ multiplex PCR, the TCRdb table keeps only in-frame clones and is missing some. The data show fewer than 90,000 clones, more than 70% seen once. The material sequenced was blood. These receptors all come from a woman between 50 and 59 years old in good health.

The chain employs TRBV30 and TRBJ2-2, with D uncertain. With 0 bases removed from V and 6 bases from J, the gap between germline ends came to 14 bases. The germline V gene encodes CDR1 GTSNPN and CDR2 SVGIG (reference sequence). The CDR3 spans 15 residues. In DNA form, the CDR3 reads TGTGCCTGGAGTGTATTATTATCGGGTGCCGGGGAGCTGTTTTTT. Protein sequence: CAWSVLLSGAGELFF.

V gene TRBV7-9 combines with J gene TRBJ1-2; no reliable D call. Deletions cut 1 base from V and 7 bases from J, with 10 bases between. The CDR3 is 13 amino acids. Germline CDR1 and CDR2: SEHNR and FQNEAQ (reference sequence). In nucleotides, the CDR3 is TGTGCCAGCAGCTTAGTGAGGGAGGGTGGCTACACCTTC. Its protein product is CASSLVREGGYTF.

The J gene is TRBJ2-7, the V gene TRBV23-1, with no clear D. TRBV23-1 is an open reading frame whose function is uncertain. The CDR3 consists of 16 residues. Trimming took off 3 bases at V and 0 bases at J, with 15 bases between the two ends. CDR3 sequence (DNA): TGCGCCAGCAGTCATTCTGACCGATCCTACTCCTACGAGCAGTACTTC. This codes for CASSHSDRSYSYEQYF.

The rearrangement links TRBV7-9 to TRBJ1-1; D is perhaps TRBD1 (5 bases). From germline, CDR1 is SEHNR and CDR2 FQNEAQ (reference sequence). This CDR3 comprises 15 residues. Trimming took 6 bases from V and 0 from J, leaving 14 bases between them. In nucleotides, the CDR3 is TGTGCCAGCAGTGGTTTGACAGTCATGAACACTGAAGCTTTCTTT. As protein: CASSGLTVMNTEAFF.

The J gene is TRBJ1-3, the V gene TRBV5-6, with no clear D. The CDR3 loop spans 17 amino acids. Trimming removed 1 base from V and 0 bases from J, with 14 bases in between. The germline V gene encodes CDR1 SGHDT and CDR2 YYEEEE. CDR3 amino acids: CASSLLETASSGNTIYF. The CDR3 DNA reads as TGTGCCAGCAGCTTGTTAGAGACCGCGAGCTCTGGAAACACCATATATTTT.